This TCR beta chain stems from a study of vaccination and CD4 T cells after COVID-19. Turning to the study itself: Investigators stimulated cells with overlapping spike peptides drawn from SARS-CoV-2, HCoV-NL63, HCoV-OC43 and HCoV-229E.

Within the sample, this clonotype is medium-sized. Its antigen is not identified. Trimming took 1 base from V and 1 from J, leaving 14 bases between them. The CDR3 runs to 17 residues. Germline V gene lookup returns CDR1 SGHTA and CDR2 FQGTGA. The Oncomine TCR Beta short-read assay was applied to DNA of cultured CD4+ T cells. Cultures of CD4+ T cells served as the source for extracting genomic DNA. TCRdb analysed the PCR reads with MiXCR anew, one entry per CDR3 protein. In the table there are more than 10,000 distinct CDR3 sequences, around 37% of which are singletons. Treatment in this sample: roughly 10-day PBMC culture with coronavirus spike peptide pools or control peptides (ViraFEST assay). The unexposed donor provided CD4+ T cells, which were taken before the COVID-19 pandemic (2011-2018). Following expansion of antigen-specific T cells with peptide pools, ViraFEST then sequenced TCRs. After being plated at around 2 million per well, PBMCs were cultured with 9.5 to 10 IU/ml IL-2 and around 9.7 ug/ml peptide pools.

The chain recombines TRBV7-3 with TRBJ2-1; D remains ambiguous. Sequencing used CD4+ T cells from blood, cultured in vitro. The clonotype was recovered from a human donor in good health. The CDR3 here is CASSLRSLPASYNEQFF. The CDR3 bases are TGTGCCAGCAGCTTAAGGTCCCTTCCGGCGTCCTACAATGAGCAGTTCTTC.